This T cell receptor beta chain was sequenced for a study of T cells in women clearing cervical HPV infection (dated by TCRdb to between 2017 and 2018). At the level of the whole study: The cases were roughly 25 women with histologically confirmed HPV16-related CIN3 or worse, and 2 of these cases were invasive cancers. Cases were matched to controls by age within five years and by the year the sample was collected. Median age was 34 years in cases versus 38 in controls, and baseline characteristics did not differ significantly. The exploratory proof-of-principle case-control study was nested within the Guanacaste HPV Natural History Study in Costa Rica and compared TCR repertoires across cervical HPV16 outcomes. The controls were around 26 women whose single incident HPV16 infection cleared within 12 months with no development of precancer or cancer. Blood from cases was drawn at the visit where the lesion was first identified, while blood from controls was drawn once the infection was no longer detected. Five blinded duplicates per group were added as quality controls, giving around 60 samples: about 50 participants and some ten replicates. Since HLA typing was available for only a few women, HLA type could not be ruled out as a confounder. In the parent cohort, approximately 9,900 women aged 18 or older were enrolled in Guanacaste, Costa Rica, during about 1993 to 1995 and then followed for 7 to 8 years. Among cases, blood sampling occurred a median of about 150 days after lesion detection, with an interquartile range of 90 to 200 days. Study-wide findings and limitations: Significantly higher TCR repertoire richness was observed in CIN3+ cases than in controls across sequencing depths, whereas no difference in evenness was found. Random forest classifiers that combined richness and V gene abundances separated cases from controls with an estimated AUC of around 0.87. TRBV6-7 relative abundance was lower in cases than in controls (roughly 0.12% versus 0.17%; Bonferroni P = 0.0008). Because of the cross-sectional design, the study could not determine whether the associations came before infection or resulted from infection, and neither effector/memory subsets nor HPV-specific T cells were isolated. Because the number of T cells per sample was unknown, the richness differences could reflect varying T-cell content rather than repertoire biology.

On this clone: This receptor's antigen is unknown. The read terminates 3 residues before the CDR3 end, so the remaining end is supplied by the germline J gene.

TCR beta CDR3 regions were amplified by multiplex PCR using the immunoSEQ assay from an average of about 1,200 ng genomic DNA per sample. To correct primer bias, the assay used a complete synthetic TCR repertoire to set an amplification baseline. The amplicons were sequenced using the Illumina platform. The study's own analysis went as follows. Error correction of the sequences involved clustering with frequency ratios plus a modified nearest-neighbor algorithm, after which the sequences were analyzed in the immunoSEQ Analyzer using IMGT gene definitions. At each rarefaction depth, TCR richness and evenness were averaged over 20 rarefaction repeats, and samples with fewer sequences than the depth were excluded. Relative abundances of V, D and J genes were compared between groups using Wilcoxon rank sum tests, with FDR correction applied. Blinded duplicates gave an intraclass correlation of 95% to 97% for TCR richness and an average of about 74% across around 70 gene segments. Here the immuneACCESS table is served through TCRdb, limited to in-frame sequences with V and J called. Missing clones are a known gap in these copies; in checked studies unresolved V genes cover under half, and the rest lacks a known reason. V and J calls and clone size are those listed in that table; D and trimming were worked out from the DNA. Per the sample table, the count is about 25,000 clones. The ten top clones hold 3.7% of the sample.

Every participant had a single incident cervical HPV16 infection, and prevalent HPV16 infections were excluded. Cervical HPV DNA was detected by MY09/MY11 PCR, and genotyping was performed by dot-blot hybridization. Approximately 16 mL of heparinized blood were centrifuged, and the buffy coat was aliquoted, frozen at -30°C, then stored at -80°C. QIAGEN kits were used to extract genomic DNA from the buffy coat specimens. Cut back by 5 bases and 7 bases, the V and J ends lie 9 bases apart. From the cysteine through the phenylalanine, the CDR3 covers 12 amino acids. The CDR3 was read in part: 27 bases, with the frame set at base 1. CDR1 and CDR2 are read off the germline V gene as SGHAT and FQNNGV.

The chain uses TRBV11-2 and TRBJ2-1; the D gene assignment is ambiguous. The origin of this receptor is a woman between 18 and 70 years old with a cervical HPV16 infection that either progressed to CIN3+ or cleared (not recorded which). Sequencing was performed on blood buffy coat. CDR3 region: CASSPHSNEQFF. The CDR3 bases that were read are TGTGCCAGCAGCCCGCACAGTAATGAG.